The 23 T cell receptor beta chains reported below all come from one sample, sequenced in a study of monozygotic twins with inflammatory bowel disease. TCRdb reworked the 5' RACE reads into one entry per CDR3 protein, no DNA. The sample totals around 400,000 distinct CDR3 sequences. Sequencing was carried out using blood. The receptor source for this set is a human donor with ulcerative colitis or Crohn's disease, or a healthy co-twin of an affected twin (not recorded which).

J is TRBJ2-2 and V is TRBV4-1; the TCRdb D gene call, TRBD1, has no DNA to confirm it. Looked up from germline, CDR1 is MGHRA and CDR2 is YSYEKL. The CDR3 length is 16 residues. Here the CDR3 reads CASSFRDRGRTGELFF.

The CDR3 here is CATSRQDHSNQPQHF. J is TRBJ1-5 and V is TRBV15. Germline V gene data show CDR1 as LNHNV and CDR2 as YYDKDF (reference sequence). There are 15 residues in the CDR3.

The J gene is TRBJ2-1, the V gene TRBV5-1; absent DNA, TCRdb's TRBD1 call cannot be checked. The CDR3 extends over 16 amino acids. Germline V gene lookup returns CDR1 SGHRS and CDR2 YFSETQ. CDR3 in amino acids: CASRPATGNSYNEQFF.

The V call is TRBV6-2 or TRBV6-3, the J call TRBJ1-1; the D gene TCRdb calls, TRBD1, cannot be checked with no DNA. The CDR3 runs 15 residues. The germline CDR1 and CDR2 sequences are MNHEY and SVGEGT. This chain's CDR3 is CASSSGTVVYTEAFF.

The chain carries TRBV6-5 and TRBJ1-2; the D call from TCRdb, TRBD1, cannot be confirmed without DNA. CDR3 length: 15 amino acids. In germline, CDR1 is MNHEY, CDR2 SVGAGI. The CDR3 loop reads CASSFGSGFRGGYTF.

This chain links TRBV11-2 with TRBJ1-5. The CDR3 length is 14 residues. Germline V gives CDR1 SGHAT, CDR2 FQNNGV. Here the CDR3 reads CASSLAPREQPQHF.

The chain has TRBV4-3 and TRBJ2-1. Germline CDR1 is LGHNA and CDR2 is YSLEER. This CDR3 region has 15 residues. The CDR3 loop is CASSPGAGAVNEQFF.

This rearrangement joins TRBV3-1 to TRBJ1-2; TCRdb proposes TRBD1, but this gene call is untestable without DNA. The CDR3 totals 16 residues. CDR1 and CDR2 from the germline V gene are LGHDT and YNNKEL (reference sequence). The CDR3 reads CASSQGFPGGDYGYTF.

The chain couples TRBV29-1 to TRBJ2-7; TCRdb picks TRBD1, but there is no DNA to check that call. Germline values: CDR1 SQVTM, CDR2 ANQGSEA. This CDR3 contains 14 residues. The CDR3 loop reads CSVVVTGYPYEQYF.

V usage is TRBV7-2 and J usage is TRBJ2-1. CDR3 length: 16 amino acids. Germline CDR1 reads SGHTA; CDR2 reads FQGNSA. CDR3 loop: CASSLTLGSSYNEQFF. Full variable domain (missing parts from reference TRBV7-2 and TRBJ2-1): GAGVSQSPSNKVTEKGKDVELRCDPISGHTALYWYRQSLGQGLEFLIYFQGNSAPDKSGLPSDRFSAERTGGSVSTLTIQRTQQEDSAVYLCASSLTLGSSYNEQFFGPGTRLTVL.

This rearrangement joins TRBV3-1 to TRBJ2-1. CDR1 and CDR2 (germline): LGHDT, YNNKEL (reference sequence). The CDR3 totals 15 residues. The CDR3 sequence: CASSHDRGSYNEQFF.

The chain recombines TRBV5-4 with TRBJ2-1; the D gene TCRdb calls, TRBD1, cannot be checked with no DNA. Germline CDR1 SGHNT, CDR2 YYREEE (reference sequence). This CDR3 region has 15 residues. The CDR3 protein is CASSWGTGLYNEQFF.

CDR3 region: CASSLRGYGNTIYF. The chain couples TRBV13 to TRBJ1-3. Germline CDR1 reads PRHDT; CDR2 reads FYEKMQ (reference sequence). This CDR3 has 14 residues.

The chain employs TRBV18 and TRBJ1-5. The CDR3 extends over 15 amino acids. Per the germline V gene, CDR1 is KGHSH and CDR2 is LQKENI. The CDR3 here is CASSPHEWINQPQHF.

This sequence joins TRBV5-6 and TRBJ2-5; the D call of TRBD1 rests on TCRdb alone, since no DNA is present to check it. This CDR3 spans 15 amino acids. Germline-derived CDR1 and CDR2 are SGHDT and YYEEEE. CDR3 in amino acids: CASSSTAQGAETQYF.

The chain combines TRBV7-9 with TRBJ2-1. Germline V gives CDR1 SEHNR, CDR2 FQNEAQ (reference sequence). The CDR3 loop spans 13 amino acids. The CDR3: CASSLWDYNEQFF.

The gene calls are TRBV7-2 and TRBJ1-1; lacking DNA, the TRBD1 call made by TCRdb goes unchecked. This CDR3 has 15 amino acids. CDR1 is SGHTA and CDR2 is FQGNSA in the germline V gene. CDR3 sequence reads: CASSPSGDRVTEAFF.

This sequence joins TRBV6-1 and TRBJ1-1. Germline V gene data show CDR1 as MNHNS and CDR2 as SASEGT. CDR3 length equals 14 residues. The CDR3: CASSDGRINTEAFF.

CDR3 residues: CASSLGKEYYEQYF. This chain links TRBV5-6 with TRBJ2-7. The CDR3 sequence is 14 residues long. Germline V lookup: CDR1 SGHDT, CDR2 YYEEEE.

This chain uses TRBV4-3 with TRBJ2-1. Per the germline V gene, CDR1 is LGHNA and CDR2 is YSLEER. CDR3 length equals 16 residues. The CDR3 protein is CASSQTLRDSLNEQFF.

The chain employs TRBV5-1 and TRBJ2-2; checking the TCRdb D call of TRBD1 is not possible without DNA. The CDR3 is 13 residues long. The V gene's germline CDR1 is SGHRS and CDR2 YFSETQ. This chain's CDR3 is CASSTGFTGELFF.

The genes are TRBV28 and TRBJ1-5. The CDR3 runs to 13 residues. Per the germline V gene, CDR1 is MDHEN and CDR2 is SYDVKM. This CDR3 is CASSLGVSQPQHF.

The CDR3 loop reads CASSQDRSSGVLTQYF. J is TRBJ2-5 and V is TRBV3-1; without DNA, the TCRdb call of TRBD2 cannot be checked. The CDR3 is made up of 16 amino acids. Germline V lookup: CDR1 LGHDT, CDR2 YNNKEL (reference sequence).